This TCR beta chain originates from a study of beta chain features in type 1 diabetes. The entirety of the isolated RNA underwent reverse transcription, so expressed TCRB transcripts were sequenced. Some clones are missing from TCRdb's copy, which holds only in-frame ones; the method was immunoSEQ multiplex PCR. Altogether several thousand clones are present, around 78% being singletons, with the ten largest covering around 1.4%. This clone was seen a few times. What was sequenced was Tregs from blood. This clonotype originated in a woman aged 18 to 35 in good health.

CDR3 residues: CASSFSGGAGEQFF. CDR3 sequence (DNA): TGTGCCAGCAGCTTTAGCGGGGGGGCCGGTGAGCAGTTCTTC. The chain couples TRBV11-2 to TRBJ2-1, with TRBD2 matching 11 bases. The ends lost 3 bases at V and 9 bases at J; junction bases unmatched: 4. This CDR3 has 14 residues. Germline lookup yields CDR1 SGHAT and CDR2 FQNNGV.